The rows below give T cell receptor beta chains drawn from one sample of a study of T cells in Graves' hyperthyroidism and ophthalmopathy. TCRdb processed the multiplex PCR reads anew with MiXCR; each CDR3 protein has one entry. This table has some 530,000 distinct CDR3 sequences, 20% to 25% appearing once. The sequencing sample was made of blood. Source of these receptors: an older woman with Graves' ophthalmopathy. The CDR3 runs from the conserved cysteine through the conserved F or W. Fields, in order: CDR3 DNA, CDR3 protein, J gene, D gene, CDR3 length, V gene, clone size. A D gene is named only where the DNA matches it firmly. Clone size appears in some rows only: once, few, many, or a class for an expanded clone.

TGCAGCGTTGAAGCACCGGAGACAGGGAGAACTGAAGCTTTCTTT,CSVEAPETGRTEAFF,TRBJ1-1,TRBD1,15,TRBV29-1,many
TGCGCCAGCAGCCGGGACAGGGGCGAGACCGGGGAGCTGTTTTTT,CASSRDRGETGELFF,TRBJ2-2,TRBD1,15,TRBV5-1,once
TGCGCCAGCAGCCAAGATCTTCGCCCCAGGGATACGCAGTATTTT,CASSQDLRPRDTQYF,TRBJ2-3,-,15,TRBV4-3,once
TGCGCCAGCACCGAGGGACTAGCGATGAATGAGCAGTTCTTC,CASTEGLAMNEQFF,TRBJ2-1,TRBD2,14,TRBV10-2,few
TGTGCCAGCTCACCGATCGAGGCCTCGGGGCATTCAAACACCGGGGAGCTGTTTTTT,CASSPIEASGHSNTGELFF,TRBJ2-2,-,19,TRBV18,few
TGTGCCAGCAGCTTCTTGGGGCTTAGCGGTTCGAACACCGGGGAGCTGTTTTTT,CASSFLGLSGSNTGELFF,TRBJ2-2,-,18,TRBV7-3,few
TGTGCCAGCAGTCGTGGGACAGGCCAGCACTACGAGCAGTACTTC,CASSRGTGQHYEQYF,TRBJ2-7,TRBD1,15,TRBV6-1,few
TGCGCCAGCAGCTTGGCCTTAACAACAACTAATGAAAAACTGTTTTTT,CASSLALTTTNEKLFF,TRBJ1-4,-,16,TRBV5-1,-
TGTGCCAGCAGGACACCCCGACCGAGGTTAGCGGGAAATTTCTGGTCCTACGAGCAGTACTTC,CASRTPRPRLAGNFWSYEQYF,TRBJ2-7,TRBD2,21,TRBV6-1,-
TGTGCCAGCAGACCGAGCGGGAGAGGACCCTACAATGAGCAGTTCTTC,CASRPSGRGPYNEQFF,TRBJ2-1,TRBD2,16,TRBV3-1,few
TGCGCCAGCAGTCCCGGAGTATCCACTGAAGCTTTCTTT,CASSPGVSTEAFF,TRBJ1-1,-,13,TRBV10-1,few
TGTGCCTGGAGATCAAGCGCAGATACGCAGTATTTT,CAWRSSADTQYF,TRBJ2-3,-,12,TRBV30,few
TGCAGTGCTAGAGGGGAAAAACTGTTTTTT,CSARGEKLFF,TRBJ1-4,-,10,TRBV20-1,many
TGTGCCAGCAGCCCGGGCTACCCGGGGGAGACCCAGTACTTC,CASSPGYPGETQYF,TRBJ2-5,-,14,TRBV7-2,-
TGTGCCAGCTCACACGGGACAGGGAATGAAAAACTGTTTTTT,CASSHGTGNEKLFF,TRBJ1-4,TRBD1,14,TRBV18,few
TGCAGTGCTAGACTTGGGACAGGGGGCCAAGAGACCCAGTACTTC,CSARLGTGGQETQYF,TRBJ2-5,TRBD1,15,TRBV20-1,many
TGTGCCAGCAGCCTCGGGGGACTTAGCAATCAGCCCCAGCATTTT,CASSLGGLSNQPQHF,TRBJ1-5,-,15,TRBV5-6,-
TGTGCCAGCAGCCCCTTAGTGGGGGCAGATACGCAGTATTTT,CASSPLVGADTQYF,TRBJ2-3,-,14,TRBV7-3,few
TGTGCCAGCAGCCCCCAAGGGTTAAAGGCTTTCTTT,CASSPQGLKAFF,TRBJ1-1,-,12,TRBV7-2,many
TGTGCCAGCAGGACAAATCCCGGGACTAGGTCATACTTC,CASRTNPGTRSYF,TRBJ2-5,TRBD2,13,TRBV11-2,many
TGTGCCAGCAGCTTAGGAGCGGGAGGGGTGAATACGCAGTATTTT,CASSLGAGGVNTQYF,TRBJ2-3,TRBD2,15,TRBV7-8,many
TGTGCCAGCAGTTCTAGCGGGGGAGGGTACAATGAGCAGTTCTTC,CASSSSGGGYNEQFF,TRBJ2-1,TRBD2,15,TRBV12-3/TRBV12-4,many
TGTGCCAGCAGTTCTGGACGCAGACCCAACTATGGCTACACCTTC,CASSSGRRPNYGYTF,TRBJ1-2,-,15,TRBV28,many
TGTGCCTGGAGTGAGCGGGACATTCAGTACTTC,CAWSERDIQYF,TRBJ2-4,-,11,TRBV30,few
TGCAGCGCCCGTCTTGCGGTGAACACTGAAGCTTTCTTT,CSARLAVNTEAFF,TRBJ1-1,-,13,TRBV29-1,few
TGTGCCAGCAGCCTCCGGGGCCCCCATCCCCTCCACTTT,CASSLRGPHPLHF,TRBJ1-6,-,13,TRBV13,-
TGTGCCAGCAGGAGGACAGGGATCTACGAGCAGTACTTC,CASRRTGIYEQYF,TRBJ2-7,TRBD1,13,TRBV28,few
TGTGCCAGCAGTTCCTACAGGGTTTCCGGGGAGCTGTTTTTT,CASSSYRVSGELFF,TRBJ2-2,-,14,TRBV27,-
TGTGCCAGCAGCTTGGCCGGGACAACGAACACTGAAGCTTTCTTT,CASSLAGTTNTEAFF,TRBJ1-1,-,15,TRBV7-2,many
TGTGCCACCAGCAGAGATTTAGGATCGCCCCAGCCCCAGCATTTT,CATSRDLGSPQPQHF,TRBJ1-5,-,15,TRBV15,many
TGTGCCAGCAGTTACCTGAACGGGTTTCGCACAGATACGCAGTATTTT,CASSYLNGFRTDTQYF,TRBJ2-3,-,16,TRBV6-2/TRBV6-3,-
TGTGCCAGCAGTTTCGTACTCACTACCTACAATGAGCAGTTCTTC,CASSFVLTTYNEQFF,TRBJ2-1,-,15,TRBV12-3/TRBV12-4,few
TGTGCCTGGAACAGGGTGCTTTATGGAAACACCATATATTTT,CAWNRVLYGNTIYF,TRBJ1-3,-,14,TRBV30,-
TGCAGTGCTAGAGTTGGGAAAGAGACCCAGTACTTC,CSARVGKETQYF,TRBJ2-5,-,12,TRBV20-1,-
TGTGCCAGCAGCGCCGGGACAGGCGGTGAGCAGTACTTC,CASSAGTGGEQYF,TRBJ2-7,TRBD1,13,TRBV9,few
TGTGCCAGCAGTGGCCAGGGGCGATACACCGGGGAGCTGTTTTTT,CASSGQGRYTGELFF,TRBJ2-2,-,15,TRBV6-1,few
TGCGCCAGCAGTAGGGGACTAGCGGGAGAGTCCGACAATGAGCAGTTCTTC,CASSRGLAGESDNEQFF,TRBJ2-1,TRBD2,17,TRBV10-2,-
TGTGCCAGCAGTTTAGGGTGGGGGGAGCCTAATGAAAAACTGTTTTTT,CASSLGWGEPNEKLFF,TRBJ1-4,-,16,TRBV27,-
TGTGCCAGCAGTTACGCGGGAGTGAACTACAATGAGCAGTTCTTC,CASSYAGVNYNEQFF,TRBJ2-1,TRBD2,15,TRBV6-2/TRBV6-3,-
TGTGCCAGCAGTGCGACAGGGGCCATCACTGAAGCTTTCTTT,CASSATGAITEAFF,TRBJ1-1,TRBD1,14,TRBV6-1,-
TGCGCCAGCAGTGAGTATGGGGGGCCAAACACTGAAGCTTTCTTT,CASSEYGGPNTEAFF,TRBJ1-1,-,15,TRBV10-1,-
TGTGCCAGCAGTTTCTCCGGGACCGCATCCTACGAGCAGTACTTC,CASSFSGTASYEQYF,TRBJ2-7,-,15,TRBV27,few
TGTGCCAGCAGTTATTTAAATAGCAATCAGCCCCAGCATTTT,CASSYLNSNQPQHF,TRBJ1-5,-,14,TRBV28,-
TGTGCCAGCAGTTATATTGGCGAGCAGTTCTTC,CASSYIGEQFF,TRBJ2-1,-,11,TRBV28,-
TGCAGTGCTGGAGGACTAGCGGGGTTAGATACGCAGTATTTT,CSAGGLAGLDTQYF,TRBJ2-3,TRBD2,14,TRBV20-1,-
TGCGCCAGCAGGTGGCTGGACTATGGCTACACCTTC,CASRWLDYGYTF,TRBJ1-2,-,12,TRBV5-1,-
TGTGCCAGTATCCAAACCGTGAACACCGGGGAGCTGTTTTTT,CASIQTVNTGELFF,TRBJ2-2,-,14,TRBV19,-
TGTGCCAGCAGCCTAAGGACAGGGGGCACTGAAGCTTTCTTT,CASSLRTGGTEAFF,TRBJ1-1,TRBD1,14,TRBV2,many
TGCAGTGCTAGAGATGGAATCGGGGCGGGAGCGGCAGATACGCAGTATTTT,CSARDGIGAGAADTQYF,TRBJ2-3,TRBD2,17,TRBV20-1,few
TGCGCCAGCAGTCTGGGTTCTAGCGGGAGGGCCAATGAGCAGTTCTTC,CASSLGSSGRANEQFF,TRBJ2-1,TRBD2,16,TRBV28,-
TGTGCCTGGAGTGTACTAATCCCTGAAGCTTTCTTT,CAWSVLIPEAFF,TRBJ1-1,-,12,TRBV30,many